This passage covers 10 T cell receptor beta chains from one sample sequenced in a study of T cell repertoires in cytomegalovirus infection. A single record per CDR3 protein comes from TCRdb applying MiXCR to the reads. Of over 100,000 distinct CDR3 sequences listed, more than 15% are singletons. The sequenced sample consisted of PBMCs. The receptor source for this set is a human donor in good health (CMV status not recorded). Some clones in this sample may be carry-over from other donors' samples.

The V call is TRBV5-1, the J call TRBJ2-1; D not resolved. With 0 bases removed from V and 7 bases from J, the gap between germline ends came to 5 bases. Per germline, CDR1 SGHRS and CDR2 YFSETQ. The CDR3 is 12 residues long. CDR3 coding DNA: TGCGCCAGCAGCTTGGAAGGGAATGAGCAGTTCTTC. It encodes CASSLEGNEQFF.

In this sample, this clonotype turned up a few times. The chain couples TRBV20-1 to TRBJ2-5; D remains unclear. The V end was cut by 3 bases, the J end by 9 bases, with 17 bases between. The germline CDR1 and CDR2 sequences are DFQATT and SNEGSKA (reference sequence). The CDR3 extends over 13 amino acids. As DNA, the CDR3 is TGCAGTGCTAGCCCTCAAAAACCGGTGGCCCAGTACTTC. This codes for CSASPQKPVAQYF.

Note on this clonotype: The germline gene is not matched at one end of the junction; a read error may be the cause. This chain links TRBV19 with TRBJ1-5; D remains ambiguous. CDR3 length: 15 amino acids. Germline CDR1 reads LNHDA; CDR2 reads SQIVND (reference sequence). CDR3 residues: CASREAVYSNQRQHF. The CDR3 DNA follows: TGTGCCAGTAGAGAGGCAGTATATAGCAATCAGCGCCAGCATTTT.

This clonotype showed up many times. V and J are TRBV18 and TRBJ1-2; 7 bases match TRBD1. The CDR3 runs to 13 residues. Germline V gene sequence: CDR1 KGHSH, CDR2 LQKENI. After removal of 3 bases from V and 3 bases from J, the junction contained 1 base not matched to a gene. CDR3 sequence reads: CASSPDRDYGYTF. CDR3 DNA: TGTGCCAGCTCACCCGACAGGGACTATGGCTACACCTTC.

In its sample, this clonotype was seen a few times. This chain connects TRBV5-1 to TRBJ1-1; D ambiguous. CDR1 and CDR2 (germline): SGHRS, YFSETQ. The CDR3 has 13 residues. Trimming removed 7 bases from V and 4 bases from J, with 14 bases in between. CDR3 loop: CASGSSIGTEAFF. The DNA for the CDR3 is TGCGCCAGCGGGTCTTCGATCGGCACTGAAGCTTTCTTT.

This clonotype was detected a few times. V gene TRBV2 combines with J gene TRBJ1-5; D remains unclear. CDR1 is SNHLY and CDR2 is FYNNEI in the germline V gene. With 11 bases removed from V and 3 bases from J, the gap between germline ends came to 20 bases. There are 15 residues in the CDR3. CDR3: CASKRSRGPNQPQHF. The CDR3 bases are TGTGCCTCCAAAAGATCCCGGGGTCCCAATCAGCCCCAGCATTTT.

In its sample, this clonotype was seen many times. The chain uses TRBV12-3 or TRBV12-4 and TRBJ1-5; a possible D gene is TRBD1 (6 bases). V was clipped by 5 bases and J by 0 bases, with 14 bases between them. This CDR3 is built from 16 residues. The CDR3: CASSPGTGYSNQPQHF. The CDR3 coding sequence is TGTGCCAGCAGTCCCGGAACAGGGTATAGCAATCAGCCCCAGCATTTT.

This clonotype was seen ten or more times. The chain has TRBV5-6 and TRBJ2-1; D could derive from TRBD1 or TRBD2 (5 bases each). Germline CDR1 is SGHDT and CDR2 is YYEEEE. CDR3 size: 15 residues. Deletions cut 6 bases from V and 0 bases from J, with 13 bases between. CDR3: CASTRKGSSYNEQFF. DNA for the CDR3: TGTGCCAGCACCCGGAAGGGGAGCTCCTACAATGAGCAGTTCTTC.

This clonotype occurred once. DNA of the CDR3: TGTGCCTGGAGGGAGTCTTCCTCCTGCACCTTC. It specifies CAWRESSSCTF. The V call is TRBV30, the J call TRBJ1-2; no clear D gene. Germline CDR1 reads GTSNPN; CDR2 reads SVGIG (reference sequence). The CDR3 is 11 amino acids. V was cut by 3 bases and J by 13 bases, with 15 bases left in between.

DNA for the CDR3: TGCGCCAGCAAGGGGTCCGAGGGGAATGGCTACACCTTC. Its protein product is CASKGSEGNGYTF. The chain uses TRBV5-1 and TRBJ1-2; tentative D call: TRBD1 (5 bases). Trimming removed 6 bases from V and 6 bases from J, with 15 bases in between. Germline V lookup: CDR1 SGHRS, CDR2 YFSETQ. The CDR3 contains 13 residues.